This T cell receptor (beta chain) was identified during a study of blood T cell repertoires in COVID-19. Overall study: There were acute and convalescent COVID-19 samples, and they came from the United States, Italy and Spain.

This table comes from immunoSEQ multiplex PCR, and its TCRdb copy is limited to in-frame clones, with some not included. The sample carries under 550,000 clones, 80% to 90% recorded once. The CDR3 length is 17 residues. The germline V gene has CDR1 MNHNS and CDR2 SASEGT. Trimming removed 0 bases from V and 4 bases from J; junction bases left unmatched: 9. This TCR derives from a man between 18 and 35 years old with COVID-19, enrolled during active disease. This rearrangement joins TRBV6-1 to TRBJ1-2; 9 bases match TRBD1. Sequenced input: peripheral blood. The CDR3 is CASSEAGYRGRGYGYTF. DNA for the CDR3: TGTGCCAGCAGTGAAGCGGGGTACAGGGGGCGAGGCTATGGCTACACCTTC.